Presented here are 17 T cell receptor beta chains from one specimen sequenced in a study of cytomegalovirus exposure and HLA in healthy donors. A multiplex PCR was run with 60 Vbeta primers and 13 Jbeta primers. Generated by immunoSEQ multiplex PCR, the TCRdb table keeps only in-frame clones and is missing some. The sample comprises 130,000 or so clones, approximately 80% of which are singletons, and just under 3% rests with the top ten. Input material: PBMCs. The receptors shown here come from a woman younger than 35 in good health and CMV-seropositive.

The chain uses TRBV27 and TRBJ1-2; 12 bases align to TRBD1. Per germline, CDR1 MNHEY and CDR2 SMNVEV (reference sequence). The CDR3 extends over 14 amino acids. The V gene end was trimmed by 3 bases and the J gene end by 7 bases; junction bases not matched to a gene: 3. Written as DNA, the CDR3 is TGTGCCAGCAGTTTGGGACAGGGGGCAGGTGGCTACACCTTC. It codes for CASSLGQGAGGYTF.

The chain is built from TRBV7-6 and TRBJ2-1, with 11 bases identical to TRBD2. Germline assignment: CDR1 SGHVS and CDR2 FNYEAQ. This CDR3 has 15 residues. V lost 4 bases and J lost 4; bases outside the gene matches: 3. The CDR3 region is CASSSLAGGYNEQFF. Written as DNA, the CDR3 is TGTGCCAGCAGCTCCCTAGCGGGGGGTTACAATGAGCAGTTCTTC.

The rearrangement links TRBV4-1 to TRBJ2-3; unclear D gene. V gave up 1 base and J gave up 11 bases, with 10 bases separating them. Germline values: CDR1 MGHRA, CDR2 YSYEKL. This CDR3 contains 12 residues. CDR3 sequence: CASSQGPRGQYF. CDR3 DNA: TGCGCCAGCAGCCAAGGACCGCGCGGGCAGTATTTT.

A single count supports this clone. V usage is TRBV5-6 and J usage is TRBJ2-5, with D possibly being TRBD1 (5 bases). The germline V gene encodes CDR1 SGHDT and CDR2 YYEEEE. Trimming removed 3 bases at V and 2 bases at J, with 8 bases between. The CDR3 is made up of 13 amino acids. CDR3 amino acids: CASSWTPQETQYF. DNA of the CDR3: TGTGCCAGCAGCTGGACACCACAAGAGACCCAGTACTTC.

The V call is TRBV2, the J call TRBJ2-5, with 10 bases matching TRBD2. V trimming: 8 bases; J trimming: 1 base; junction bases outside the gene matches: 4. The germline V gene has CDR1 SNHLY and CDR2 FYNNEI. The CDR3 is made up of 14 amino acids. CDR3 sequence (DNA): TGTGCCAGCTACCTAGCGGGGGTCCAAGAGACCCAGTACTTC. It is translated as CASYLAGVQETQYF.

The V gene is TRBV4-2, the J gene TRBJ1-4; the match to TRBD1 covers 7 bases. This CDR3 region has 16 residues. Germline V gene sequence: CDR1 LGHNA, CDR2 YNFKEQ. Trimming cost V 1 base and J 5 bases; bases outside gene matches: 7. CDR3 region: CASSQAGTAENEKLFF. CDR3 DNA sequence: TGTGCCAGCAGCCAAGCCGGGACAGCAGAGAATGAAAAACTGTTTTTT.

The chain carries TRBV6-5 and TRBJ2-1; 7 bases align to TRBD1. The J segment lost 5 bases and the V segment lost 6 bases, leaving 1 base of the junction unmatched. The CDR3 is 12 residues long. The germline V gene encodes CDR1 MNHEY and CDR2 SVGAGI. CDR3 nucleotides: TGTGCCAGCAGGACAGGGAACAATGAGCAGTTCTTC. Translating gives CASRTGNNEQFF.

V gene TRBV12-1 combines with J gene TRBJ1-1; the table assigns TRBD1, which was not confirmed against the DNA. TRBV12-1 is a recognized pseudogene. The CDR3 extends over 16 amino acids. The CDR3 coding sequence is TGTGCCAGCAGCTCATTATTAGGGGGCAGGAACACTGAAGCTTTCTTT. Its protein is CASSSLLGGRNTEAFF.

The V gene is TRBV5-1, the J gene TRBJ2-7; 7 nucleotides line up with TRBD1. The V segment lost 1 base and the J segment 6 bases; nucleotides outside the gene matches: 10. The V gene's germline CDR1 is SGHRS and CDR2 YFSETQ. CDR3 length: 15 residues. CDR3 region: CASSLLGDPGGEQYF. CDR3 bases: TGCGCCAGCAGCTTGCTCGGTGACCCAGGGGGCGAGCAGTACTTC.

The V and J genes are TRBV4-1 and TRBJ2-3; no definite D call. V was shortened by 2 bases and J by 6 bases, with 6 bases between the two germline ends. Germline CDR1 is MGHRA and CDR2 is YSYEKL. The CDR3 sequence is 12 residues long. CDR3: CASSQPADTQYF. CDR3 nucleotides: TGCGCCAGCAGCCAACCAGCGGATACGCAGTATTTT.

The CDR3 loop is CASSLWGGRDIQYF. In DNA form, the CDR3 reads TGTGCCAGCAGCCTCTGGGGGGGGAGGGACATTCAGTACTTC. The chain joins TRBV9 to TRBJ2-4; 7 bases map to TRBD2. This CDR3 is built from 14 residues. CDR1 and CDR2 from the germline V gene are SGDLS and YYNGEE. With 4 bases clipped from V and 8 bases from J, the junction kept 9 bases outside the gene matches.

Notes on this clone: Other DNA sequences in this sample translate to the same CDR3. The chain links TRBV5-1 to TRBJ2-5; 10 nucleotides align to TRBD1. With V trimmed by 4 bases and J by 3 bases, 3 bases remained unmatched. Germline V gives CDR1 SGHRS, CDR2 YFSETQ. CDR3 length: 14 amino acids. CDR3 bases: TGCGCCAGCAGCCAAGGGACAGGGGAAGAGACCCAGTACTTC. Translating it yields CASSQGTGEETQYF.

This clone occurred once. The chain links TRBV30 to TRBJ1-3, with a tentative D call TRBD1 (6 bases). V was trimmed by 3 bases and J by 4 bases, leaving 10 bases between them. The germline gives CDR1 GTSNPN, CDR2 SVGIG (reference sequence). CDR3 length: 13 amino acids. Here the CDR3 DNA reads TGTGCCTGGAGCACCGGGACAGGAAACACCATATATTTT. Translated, it gives CAWSTGTGNTIYF.

This chain uses TRBV30 with TRBJ1-1; D not resolved. The CDR3 totals 14 residues. Germline V gene lookup returns CDR1 GTSNPN and CDR2 SVGIG (reference sequence). Trimming took off 2 bases at V and 3 bases at J, with 13 bases between the two ends. The CDR3 DNA reads TGTGCCTGGAGTTTTGGCAGGTCGGACACTGAAGCTTTCTTT. This encodes CAWSFGRSDTEAFF.

This clone has more than one count but fewer than ten. The chain uses TRBV19 and TRBJ2-2; no definite D call. Trimming took off 5 bases at V and 2 bases at J, with 15 bases between the two ends. The CDR3 sequence is 16 residues long. Germline CDR1 is LNHDA and CDR2 is SQIVND (reference sequence). For the CDR3, the DNA is TGTGCCAGTAGTCATTCCGTGGCGGAAAACACCGGGGAGCTGTTTTTT. This encodes CASSHSVAENTGELFF.

The J gene is TRBJ1-1, the V gene TRBV6-5; 7 positions agree with TRBD1. Germline V gene sequence: CDR1 MNHEY, CDR2 SVGAGI. The CDR3 spans 14 residues. J was trimmed by 4 bases and V by 10 bases; bases with no gene match: 12. Here the CDR3 DNA reads TGTGCCACGGGGGTCGACAGGGAACCCACTGAAGCTTTCTTT. As protein: CATGVDREPTEAFF.

This chain links TRBV2 with TRBJ2-7, with a tentative D call TRBD2 (5 bases). The germline gives CDR1 SNHLY, CDR2 FYNNEI. The V gene lost 5 bases and the J gene lost 8 bases, with 13 bases spanning the gap. The CDR3 consists of 12 residues. The CDR3 DNA follows: TGTGCCAGCAGTTTGGTGGAGGTGCAGCAGTACTTC. This codes for CASSLVEVQQYF.